The present T cell receptor beta chain was sequenced within a study of cytomegalovirus exposure and HLA in healthy donors. This clone was counted only a few times. The sample holds other DNA sequences that translate to the same CDR3. Primers included in the PCR were 60 Vbeta and 13 Jbeta primers. Some clones are missing from TCRdb's copy, which holds only in-frame ones; the method was immunoSEQ multiplex PCR. The sample lists 100,000 or so clones, over 65% occurring once. Sequenced: PBMCs. The TCR was taken from a middle-aged man in good health and CMV-seropositive.

The CDR3 spells CASSYGQGLYGYTF. CDR3 nucleotides: TGTGCCAGCAGTTACGGACAGGGCTTATACGGCTACACCTTC. This chain joins TRBV6-5 and TRBJ1-2, with TRBD1 matching over 8 bases. The V segment lost 2 bases and the J segment 8 bases; nucleotides outside the gene matches: 7. The germline V gene has CDR1 MNHEY and CDR2 SVGAGI. CDR3 length: 14 residues.